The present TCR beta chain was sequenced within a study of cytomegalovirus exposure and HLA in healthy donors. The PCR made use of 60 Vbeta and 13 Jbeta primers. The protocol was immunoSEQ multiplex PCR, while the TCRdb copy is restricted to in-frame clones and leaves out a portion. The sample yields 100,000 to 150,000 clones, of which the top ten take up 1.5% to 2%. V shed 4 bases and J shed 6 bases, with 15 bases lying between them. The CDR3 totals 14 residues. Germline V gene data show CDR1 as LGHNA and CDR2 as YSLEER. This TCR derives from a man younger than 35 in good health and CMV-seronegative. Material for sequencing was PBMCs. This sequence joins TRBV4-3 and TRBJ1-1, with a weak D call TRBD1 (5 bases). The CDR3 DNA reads TGCGCCAGCAGCCGCAAGACAGTGGGCGCTGAAGCTTTCTTT. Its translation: CASSRKTVGAEAFF.